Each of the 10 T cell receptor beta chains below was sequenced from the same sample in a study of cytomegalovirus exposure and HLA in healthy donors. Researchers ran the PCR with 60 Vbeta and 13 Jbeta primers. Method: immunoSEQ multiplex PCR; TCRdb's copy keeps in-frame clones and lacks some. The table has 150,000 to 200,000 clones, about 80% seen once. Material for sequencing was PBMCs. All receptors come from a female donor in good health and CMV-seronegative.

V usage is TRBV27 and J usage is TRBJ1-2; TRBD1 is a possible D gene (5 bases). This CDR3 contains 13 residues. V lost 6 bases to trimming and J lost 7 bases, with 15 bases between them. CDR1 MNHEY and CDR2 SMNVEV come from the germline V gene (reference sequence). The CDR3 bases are TGTGCCAGCAGCGCCCGGGGGGATCCTGGCTACACCTTC. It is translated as CASSARGDPGYTF.

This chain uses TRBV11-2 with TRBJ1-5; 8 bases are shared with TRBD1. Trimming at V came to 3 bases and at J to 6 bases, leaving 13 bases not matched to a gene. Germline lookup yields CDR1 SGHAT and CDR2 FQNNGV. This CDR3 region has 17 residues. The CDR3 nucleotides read TGTGCCAGCAGCTTTTGCGACAGGGGAAAAAACGGTCAGCCCCAGCATTTT. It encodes CASSFCDRGKNGQPQHF.

The CDR3 loop is CASSSTSGSYEQYF. CDR3 in DNA: TGCGCCAGCAGCTCAACTAGCGGGTCCTACGAGCAGTACTTC. The V call is TRBV5-1, the J call TRBJ2-5; 9 nucleotides line up with TRBD2. The DNA end favors TRBJ2-7, so the J call may be wrong. Germline values: CDR1 SGHRS, CDR2 YFSETQ. The CDR3 covers 14 residues.

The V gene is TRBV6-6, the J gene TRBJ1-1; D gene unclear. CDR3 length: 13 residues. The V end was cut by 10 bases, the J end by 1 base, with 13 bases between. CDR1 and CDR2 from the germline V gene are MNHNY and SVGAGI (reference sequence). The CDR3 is CATRRLSNTEAFF. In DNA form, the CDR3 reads TGTGCCACCAGGCGGCTTTCGAACACTGAAGCTTTCTTT.

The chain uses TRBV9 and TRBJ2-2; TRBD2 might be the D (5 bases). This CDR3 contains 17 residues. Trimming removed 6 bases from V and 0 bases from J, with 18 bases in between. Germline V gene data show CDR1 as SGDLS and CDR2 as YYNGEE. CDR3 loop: CASTLSSSYPNTGELFF. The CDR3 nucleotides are TGTGCCAGCACCCTATCATCTAGCTACCCGAACACCGGGGAGCTGTTTTTT.

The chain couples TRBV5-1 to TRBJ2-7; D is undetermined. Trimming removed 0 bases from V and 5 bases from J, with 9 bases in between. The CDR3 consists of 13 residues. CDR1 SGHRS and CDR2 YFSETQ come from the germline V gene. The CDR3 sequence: CASSLAQANEQYF. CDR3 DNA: TGCGCCAGCAGCTTGGCTCAGGCGAACGAGCAGTACTTC.

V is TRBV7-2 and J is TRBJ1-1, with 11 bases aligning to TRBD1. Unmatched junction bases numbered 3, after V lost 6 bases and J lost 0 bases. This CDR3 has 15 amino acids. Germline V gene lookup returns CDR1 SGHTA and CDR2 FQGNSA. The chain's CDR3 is CASSPDRGLNTEAFF. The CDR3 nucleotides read TGTGCCAGCAGTCCGGACAGGGGGCTGAACACTGAAGCTTTCTTT.

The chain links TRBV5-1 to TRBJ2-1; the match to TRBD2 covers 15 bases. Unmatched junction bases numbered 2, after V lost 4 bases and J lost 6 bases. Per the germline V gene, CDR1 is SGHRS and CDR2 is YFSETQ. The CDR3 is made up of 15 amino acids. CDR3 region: CASSGLAGGPNEQFF. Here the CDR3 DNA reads TGCGCCAGCAGCGGACTAGCGGGAGGGCCCAATGAGCAGTTCTTC.

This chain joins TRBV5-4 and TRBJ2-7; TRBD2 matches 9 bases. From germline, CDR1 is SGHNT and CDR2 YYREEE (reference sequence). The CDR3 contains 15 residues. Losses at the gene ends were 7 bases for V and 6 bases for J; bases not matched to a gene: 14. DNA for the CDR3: TGTGCCAGCCCCCGCCTGTCTAGCGGGATTTTCGAGCAGTACTTC. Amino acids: CASPRLSSGIFEQYF. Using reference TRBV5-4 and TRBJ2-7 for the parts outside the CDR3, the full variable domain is ETGVTQSPTHLIKTRGQQVTLRCSSQSGHNTVSWYQQALGQGPQFIFQYYREEENGRGNFPPRFSGLQFPNYSSELNVNALELDDSALYLCASPRLSSGIFEQYFGPGTRLTVT.

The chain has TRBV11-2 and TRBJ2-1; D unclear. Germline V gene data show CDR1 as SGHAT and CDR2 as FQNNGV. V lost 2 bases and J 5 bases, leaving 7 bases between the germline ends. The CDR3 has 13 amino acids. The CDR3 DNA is TGTGCCAGCAGCTTACTAGTGCACAATGAGCAGTTCTTC. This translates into CASSLLVHNEQFF. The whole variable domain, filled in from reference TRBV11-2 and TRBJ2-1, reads EAGVAQSPRYKIIEKRQSVAFWCNPISGHATLYWYQQILGQGPKLLIQFQNNGVVDDSQLPKDRFSAERLKGVDSTLKIQPAKLEDSAVYLCASSLLVHNEQFFGPGTRLTVL.